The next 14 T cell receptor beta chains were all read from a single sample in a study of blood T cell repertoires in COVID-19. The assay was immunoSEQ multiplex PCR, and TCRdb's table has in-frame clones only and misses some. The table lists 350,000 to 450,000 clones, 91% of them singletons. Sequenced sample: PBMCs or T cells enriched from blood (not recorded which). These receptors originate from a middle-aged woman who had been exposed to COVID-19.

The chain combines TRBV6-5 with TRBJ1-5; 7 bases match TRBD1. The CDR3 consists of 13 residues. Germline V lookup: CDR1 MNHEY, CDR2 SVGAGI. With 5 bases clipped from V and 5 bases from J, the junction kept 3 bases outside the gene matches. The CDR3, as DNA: TGTGCCAGCAGTCCCGACAGGGATCAGCCCCAGCATTTT. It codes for CASSPDRDQPQHF.

CDR3 sequence (DNA): TGTGCCAGCAGCTCGGGCGGTGGAGGGAGCTCGGAGACCCAGTACTTC. It encodes CASSSGGGGSSETQYF. The chain is built from TRBV13 and TRBJ2-5, with D perhaps TRBD2 (6 bases). V was pared by 4 bases and J by 5 bases, with 20 bases between. Germline CDR1 and CDR2: PRHDT and FYEKMQ (reference sequence). The CDR3 is 16 residues long.

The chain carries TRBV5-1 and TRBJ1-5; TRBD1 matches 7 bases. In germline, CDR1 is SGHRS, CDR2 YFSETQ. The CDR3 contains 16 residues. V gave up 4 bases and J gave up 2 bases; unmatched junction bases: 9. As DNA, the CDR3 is TGCGCCAGCAGCCCAGGGGCAGGGGGTGGCAATCAGCCCCAGCATTTT. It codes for CASSPGAGGGNQPQHF.

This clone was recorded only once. The CDR3 spells CASRDGSQETQYF. For the CDR3, the DNA is TGCGCCAGCAGGGACGGGAGCCAAGAGACCCAGTACTTC. This chain connects TRBV10-2 to TRBJ2-5; tentatively, D is TRBD2 (6 bases). Germline CDR1 WSHSY, CDR2 SAAADI. This CDR3 region has 13 residues. V dropped 6 bases and J dropped 1 base, with 9 bases sitting between them.

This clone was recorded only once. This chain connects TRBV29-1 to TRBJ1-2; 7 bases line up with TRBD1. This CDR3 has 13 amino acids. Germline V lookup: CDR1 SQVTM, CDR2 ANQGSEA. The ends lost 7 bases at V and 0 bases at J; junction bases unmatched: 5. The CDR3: CSGRDSTNYGYTF. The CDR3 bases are TGCAGCGGCCGGGACAGTACTAACTATGGCTACACCTTC.

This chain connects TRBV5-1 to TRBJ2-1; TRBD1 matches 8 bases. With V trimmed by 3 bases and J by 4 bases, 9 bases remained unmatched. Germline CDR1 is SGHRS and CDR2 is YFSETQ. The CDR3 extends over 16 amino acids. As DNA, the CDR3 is TGCGCCAGCAGCTCAGGACCGGGACAGGCGTACAATGAGCAGTTCTTC. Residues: CASSSGPGQAYNEQFF.

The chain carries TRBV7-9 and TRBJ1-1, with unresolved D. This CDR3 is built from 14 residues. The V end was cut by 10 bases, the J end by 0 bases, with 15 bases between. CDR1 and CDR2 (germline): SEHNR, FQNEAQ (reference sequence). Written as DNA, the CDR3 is TGTGCCAATCGCCCGGGGTACATGAACACTGAAGCTTTCTTT. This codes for CANRPGYMNTEAFF.

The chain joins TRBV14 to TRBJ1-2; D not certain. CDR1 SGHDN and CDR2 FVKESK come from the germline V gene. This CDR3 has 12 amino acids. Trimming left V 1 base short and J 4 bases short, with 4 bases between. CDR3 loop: CASSQAFYGYTF. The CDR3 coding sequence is TGTGCCAGCAGCCAAGCTTTCTATGGCTACACCTTC.

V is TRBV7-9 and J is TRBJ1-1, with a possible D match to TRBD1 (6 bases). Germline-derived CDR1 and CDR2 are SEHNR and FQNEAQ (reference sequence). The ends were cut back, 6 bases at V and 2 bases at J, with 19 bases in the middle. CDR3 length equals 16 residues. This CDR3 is CASSEPLGGINTEAFF. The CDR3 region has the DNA TGTGCCAGCAGTGAACCCCTAGGGGGTATAAACACTGAAGCTTTCTTT.

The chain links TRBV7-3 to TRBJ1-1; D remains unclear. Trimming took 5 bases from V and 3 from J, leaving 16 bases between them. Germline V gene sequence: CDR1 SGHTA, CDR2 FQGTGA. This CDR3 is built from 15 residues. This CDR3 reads CASSPQGRRDTEAFF. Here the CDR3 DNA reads TGTGCCAGCAGCCCCCAAGGTCGCCGGGACACTGAAGCTTTCTTT.

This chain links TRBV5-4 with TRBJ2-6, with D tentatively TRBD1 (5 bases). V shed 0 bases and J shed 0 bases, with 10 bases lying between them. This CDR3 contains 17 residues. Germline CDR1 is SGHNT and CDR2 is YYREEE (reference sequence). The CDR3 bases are TGTGCCAGCAGCTTGGCCAGGGCAGGCTCTGGGGCCAACGTCCTGACTTTC. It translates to CASSLARAGSGANVLTF. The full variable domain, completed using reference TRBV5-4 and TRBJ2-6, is ETGVTQSPTHLIKTRGQQVTLRCSSQSGHNTVSWYQQALGQGPQFIFQYYREEENGRGNFPPRFSGLQFPNYSSELNVNALELDDSALYLCASSLARAGSGANVLTFGAGSRLTVL.

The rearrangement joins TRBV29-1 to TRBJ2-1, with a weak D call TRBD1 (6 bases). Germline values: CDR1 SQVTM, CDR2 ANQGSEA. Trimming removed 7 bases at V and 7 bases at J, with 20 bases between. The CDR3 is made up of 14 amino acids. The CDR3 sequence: CSAGKNRVENEQFF. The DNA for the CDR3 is TGCAGCGCCGGGAAGAACAGGGTCGAGAATGAGCAGTTCTTC.

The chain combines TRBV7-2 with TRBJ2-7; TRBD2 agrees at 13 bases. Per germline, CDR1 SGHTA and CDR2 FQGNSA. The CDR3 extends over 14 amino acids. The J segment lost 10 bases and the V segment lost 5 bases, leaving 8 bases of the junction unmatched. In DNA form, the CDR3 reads TGTGCCAGCAGCGCCGGGACTAGCGGGACAATTCAGTACTTC. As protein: CASSAGTSGTIQYF. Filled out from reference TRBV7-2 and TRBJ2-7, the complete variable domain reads GAGVSQSPSNKVTEKGKDVELRCDPISGHTALYWYRQSLGQGLEFLIYFQGNSAPDKSGLPSDRFSAERTGGSVSTLTIQRTQQEDSAVYLCASSAGTSGTIQYFGPGTRLTVT.

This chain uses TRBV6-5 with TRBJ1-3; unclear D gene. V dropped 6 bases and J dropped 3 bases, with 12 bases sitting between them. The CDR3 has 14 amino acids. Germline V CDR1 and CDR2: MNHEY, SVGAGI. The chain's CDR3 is CASSRREDGNTIYF. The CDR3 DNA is TGTGCCAGCAGCCGCCGGGAAGATGGAAACACCATATATTTT.